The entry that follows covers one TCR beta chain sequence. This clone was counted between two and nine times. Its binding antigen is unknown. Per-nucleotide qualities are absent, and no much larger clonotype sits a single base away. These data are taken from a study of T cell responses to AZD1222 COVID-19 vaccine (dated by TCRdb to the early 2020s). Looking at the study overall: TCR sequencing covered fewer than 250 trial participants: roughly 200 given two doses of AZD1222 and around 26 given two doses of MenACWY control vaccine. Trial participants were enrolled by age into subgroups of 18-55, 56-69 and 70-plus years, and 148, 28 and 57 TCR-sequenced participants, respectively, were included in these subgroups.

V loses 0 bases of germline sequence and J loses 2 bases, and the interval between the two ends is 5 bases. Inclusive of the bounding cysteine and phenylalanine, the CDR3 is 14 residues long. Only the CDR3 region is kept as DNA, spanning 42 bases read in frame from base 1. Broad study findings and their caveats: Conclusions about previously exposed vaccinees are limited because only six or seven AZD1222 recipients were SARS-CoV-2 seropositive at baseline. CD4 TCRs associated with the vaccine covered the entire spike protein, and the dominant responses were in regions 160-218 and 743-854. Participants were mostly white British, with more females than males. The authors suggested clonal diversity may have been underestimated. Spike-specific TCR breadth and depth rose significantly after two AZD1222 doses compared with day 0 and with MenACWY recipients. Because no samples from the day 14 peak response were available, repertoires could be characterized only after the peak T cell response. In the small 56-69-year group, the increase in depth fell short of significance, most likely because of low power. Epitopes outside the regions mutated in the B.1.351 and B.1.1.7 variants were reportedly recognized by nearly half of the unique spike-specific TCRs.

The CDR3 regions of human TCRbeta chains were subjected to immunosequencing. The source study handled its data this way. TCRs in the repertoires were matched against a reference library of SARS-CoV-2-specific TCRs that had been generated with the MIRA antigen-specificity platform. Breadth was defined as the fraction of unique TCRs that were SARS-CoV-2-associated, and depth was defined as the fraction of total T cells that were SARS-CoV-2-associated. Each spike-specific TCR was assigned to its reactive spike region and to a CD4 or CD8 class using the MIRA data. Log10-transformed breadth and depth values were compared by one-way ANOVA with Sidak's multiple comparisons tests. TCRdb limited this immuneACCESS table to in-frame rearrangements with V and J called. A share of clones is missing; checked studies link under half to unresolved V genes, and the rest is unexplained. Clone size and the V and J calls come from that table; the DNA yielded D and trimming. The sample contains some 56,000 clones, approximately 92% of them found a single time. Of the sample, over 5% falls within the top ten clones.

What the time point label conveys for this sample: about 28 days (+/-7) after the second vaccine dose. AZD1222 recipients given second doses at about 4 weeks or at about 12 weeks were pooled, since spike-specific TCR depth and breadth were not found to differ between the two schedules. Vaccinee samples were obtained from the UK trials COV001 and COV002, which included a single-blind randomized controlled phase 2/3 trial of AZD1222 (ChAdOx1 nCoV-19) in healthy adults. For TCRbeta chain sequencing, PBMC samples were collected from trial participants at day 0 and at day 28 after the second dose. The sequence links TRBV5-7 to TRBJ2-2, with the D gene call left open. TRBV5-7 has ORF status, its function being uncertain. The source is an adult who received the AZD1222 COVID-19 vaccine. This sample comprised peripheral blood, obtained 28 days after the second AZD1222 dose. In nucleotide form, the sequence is TGTGCCAGCAGCTTGGGGGATAACACCGGGGAGCTGTTTTTT. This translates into CASSLGDNTGELFF.